The 10 T cell receptor beta chains listed next were all sequenced from one sample in a study of T cell repertoires in cytomegalovirus infection. The antigens for these receptors are not known. Using its own MiXCR run on the reads, TCRdb lists one record per CDR3 protein. Of approximately 730,000 distinct CDR3 sequences listed, around a third were seen once; the top ten hold roughly 20%. This specimen consisted of cultured PBMCs, obtained from culture after CMV antigen stimulation. Receptors originate from a human donor in good health (CMV status not recorded). Some clones in this sample may be carry-over from other donors' samples.

This clonotype was seen once. This rearrangement joins TRBV4-2 to TRBJ2-3; D is ambiguous. The CDR3 contains 15 residues. Germline CDR1 is LGHNA and CDR2 is YNFKEQ. V lost 1 base and J lost 1, with 9 bases in between. CDR3 in DNA: TGTGCCAGCAGCCAAGGGGGTGATGGCACAGATACGCAGTATTTT. Translating gives CASSQGGDGTDTQYF.

This clonotype was seen only a few times. The chain carries TRBV7-9 and TRBJ1-5; a weak D match, TRBD1 (5 bases). The germline V and J ends were trimmed by 6 bases and 3 bases, with 9 bases remaining between them. The CDR3 consists of 13 residues. CDR1 and CDR2 (germline): SEHNR, FQNEAQ (reference sequence). The CDR3 DNA reads TGTGCCAGCAGGTCGGGGGACAATCAGCCCCAGCATTTT. Translation: CASRSGDNQPQHF.

This clonotype was observed many times. The gene calls are TRBV7-2 and TRBJ2-7, with 10 bases that match TRBD2. The trim removed 0 bases at V and 0 bases at J, leaving 8 bases unmatched. Germline V gene sequence: CDR1 SGHTA, CDR2 FQGNSA. CDR3 size: 18 residues. The DNA for the CDR3 is TGTGCCAGCAGCTTAGCGCGAGGACTAGCGGCCCGCTCCTACGAGCAGTACTTC. This sequence encodes CASSLARGLAARSYEQYF.

The V and J genes are TRBV2 and TRBJ1-2; the match to TRBD1 covers 10 bases. The CDR3 loop spans 15 amino acids. Germline V gene data show CDR1 as SNHLY and CDR2 as FYNNEI. Germline trimming cut 6 bases from V and 6 bases from J; bases unmatched to any gene: 10. The CDR3 DNA reads TGTGCCAGCAGGACCGACAGGGGGCGCCAGGATGGCTACACCTTC. Its protein product is CASRTDRGRQDGYTF.

Only a few counts were recorded for this clonotype. The chain employs TRBV5-1 and TRBJ1-2, with D perhaps TRBD1 (5 bases). The ends were cut back, 2 bases at V and 4 bases at J, with 12 bases in the middle. Germline CDR1 and CDR2: SGHRS and YFSETQ. This CDR3 is 14 amino acids long. The CDR3 loop is CASSFMTGGYGYTF. CDR3 nucleotides: TGCGCCAGCAGCTTTATGACGGGGGGCTATGGCTACACCTTC. Together with reference TRBV5-1 and TRBJ1-2, the CDR3 gives the full variable domain: KAGVTQTPRYLIKTRGQQVTLSCSPISGHRSVSWYQQTPGQGLQFLFEYFSETQRNKGNFPGRFSGRQFSNSRSEMNVSTLELGDSALYLCASSFMTGGYGYTFGSGTRLTVV.

The rearrangement links TRBV5-6 to TRBJ2-5; D is ambiguous. This CDR3 is built from 13 residues. Per the germline V gene, CDR1 is SGHDT and CDR2 is YYEEEE. V shed 1 base and J shed 7 bases, with 11 bases lying between them. The CDR3 DNA follows: TGTGCCAGCAGCTTGTATTTTAAGGGGACCCAGTACTTC. Amino acids: CASSLYFKGTQYF.

Many counts were recorded for this clonotype. DNA of the CDR3: TGTGCCAGCAGCTTAGCCCCAGCGGGGGGGCGAAATGAGCAGTTCTTC. This sequence encodes CASSLAPAGGRNEQFF. V usage is TRBV7-2 and J usage is TRBJ2-1, with TRBD2 matching 10 bases. Germline loops: CDR1 SGHTA, CDR2 FQGNSA. The trim removed 0 bases at V and 7 bases at J, leaving 6 bases unmatched. This CDR3 comprises 16 residues.

This clonotype was seen repeatedly, ten times or more. The V gene is TRBV7-2, the J gene TRBJ2-1; no firm D call. The CDR3 runs to 14 residues. With 5 bases removed from V and 5 bases from J, the gap between germline ends came to 13 bases. CDR1 is SGHTA, CDR2 FQGNSA, per germline. CDR3 protein: CASSPQVNHNEQFF. For the CDR3, the DNA is TGTGCCAGCAGCCCCCAAGTGAACCACAATGAGCAGTTCTTC. Combining the CDR3 with reference TRBV7-2 and TRBJ2-1 gives the whole variable domain GAGVSQSPSNKVTEKGKDVELRCDPISGHTALYWYRQSLGQGLEFLIYFQGNSAPDKSGLPSDRFSAERTGGSVSTLTIQRTQQEDSAVYLCASSPQVNHNEQFFGPGTRLTVL.

This clonotype was counted a few times. The chain couples TRBV7-9 to TRBJ2-5; D unresolved. V was cut by 4 bases and J by 2 bases, with 8 bases left in between. Germline V gives CDR1 SEHNR, CDR2 FQNEAQ (reference sequence). This CDR3 is 13 amino acids long. CDR3 sequence (DNA): TGTGCCAGCAGCTCGGACCCTCAAGAGACCCAGTACTTC. It codes for CASSSDPQETQYF.

The rearrangement links TRBV5-1 to TRBJ1-1, with D tentatively TRBD1 (5 bases). V dropped 4 bases and J dropped 5 bases, with 18 bases sitting between them. The germline V gene has CDR1 SGHRS and CDR2 YFSETQ. The CDR3 loop spans 15 amino acids. The CDR3 spells CASSGGGGEKTEAFF. The CDR3 DNA reads as TGCGCCAGCAGCGGCGGGGGGGGGGAGAAAACTGAAGCTTTCTTT.